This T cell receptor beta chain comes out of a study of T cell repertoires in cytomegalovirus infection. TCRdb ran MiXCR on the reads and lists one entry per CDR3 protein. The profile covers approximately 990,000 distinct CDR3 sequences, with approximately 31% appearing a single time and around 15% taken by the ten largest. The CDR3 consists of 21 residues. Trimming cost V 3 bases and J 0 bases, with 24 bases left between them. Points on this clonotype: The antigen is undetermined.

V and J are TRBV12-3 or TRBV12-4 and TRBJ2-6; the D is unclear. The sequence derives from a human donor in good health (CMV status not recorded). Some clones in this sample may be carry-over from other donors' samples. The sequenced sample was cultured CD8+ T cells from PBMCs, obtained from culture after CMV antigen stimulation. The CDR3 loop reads CASSFGLIERLDSSGANVLTF. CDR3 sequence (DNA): TGTGCCAGCAGTTTTGGCTTGATAGAGCGCCTCGATAGCTCTGGGGCCAACGTCCTGACTTTC.